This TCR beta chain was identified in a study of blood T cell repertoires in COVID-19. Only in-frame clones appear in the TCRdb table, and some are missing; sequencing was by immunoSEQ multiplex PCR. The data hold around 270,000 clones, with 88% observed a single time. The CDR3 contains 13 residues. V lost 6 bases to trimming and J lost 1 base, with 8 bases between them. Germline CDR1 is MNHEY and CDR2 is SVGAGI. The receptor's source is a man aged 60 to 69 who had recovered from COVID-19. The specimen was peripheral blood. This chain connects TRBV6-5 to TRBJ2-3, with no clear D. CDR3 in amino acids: CASRPRGTDTQYF. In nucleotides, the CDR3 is TGTGCCAGCAGGCCCCGGGGCACAGATACGCAGTATTTT.